This T cell receptor (beta chain) was sequenced during a study of blood T cell repertoires in COVID-19. About the research overall: The analysed material was cDNA or gDNA that came from T cells, B-cell-depleted T cells, or PBMCs.

The CDR3 totals 15 residues. Germline V gene sequence: CDR1 SGHRS, CDR2 YFSETQ. V was pared by 0 bases and J by 1 base, with 9 bases between. TCRdb's table, derived via immunoSEQ multiplex PCR, lists solely in-frame clones and lacks some. The sample lists over 60,000 clones, more than 70% occurring once. This TCR was recovered from an elderly woman with active or convalescent COVID-19. The V and J genes are TRBV5-1 and TRBJ2-3, with D possibly TRBD2 on 6 matching bases. Sequencing used peripheral blood. DNA of the CDR3: TGCGCCAGCAGCTTGGCGGGGGTGGGCACAGATACGCAGTATTTT. Protein: CASSLAGVGTDTQYF.